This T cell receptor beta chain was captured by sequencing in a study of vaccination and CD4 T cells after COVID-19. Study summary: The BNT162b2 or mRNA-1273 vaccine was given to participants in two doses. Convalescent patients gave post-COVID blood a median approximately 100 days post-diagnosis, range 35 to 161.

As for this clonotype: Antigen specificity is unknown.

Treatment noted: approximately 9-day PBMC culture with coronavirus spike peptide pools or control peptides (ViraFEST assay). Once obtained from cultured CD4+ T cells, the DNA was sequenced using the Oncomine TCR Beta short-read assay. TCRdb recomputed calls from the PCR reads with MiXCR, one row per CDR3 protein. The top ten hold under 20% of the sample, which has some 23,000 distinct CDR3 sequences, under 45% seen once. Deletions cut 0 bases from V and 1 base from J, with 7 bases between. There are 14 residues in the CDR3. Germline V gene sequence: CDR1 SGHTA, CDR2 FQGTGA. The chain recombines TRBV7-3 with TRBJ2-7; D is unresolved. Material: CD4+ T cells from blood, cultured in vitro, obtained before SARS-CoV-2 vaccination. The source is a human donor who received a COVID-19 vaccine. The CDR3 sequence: CASSLTADSYEQYF. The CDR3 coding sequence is TGTGCCAGCAGCTTAACGGCAGATTCCTACGAGCAGTACTTC.